These 10 T cell receptor beta chains were sequenced from one sample in a study of shared clonotypes between healthy human individuals. Method: immunoSEQ multiplex PCR; TCRdb's copy keeps in-frame clones and lacks some. Of approximately 500,000 clones in the sample, 60% to 80% are singletons; the top ten hold about 12%. The sequenced sample consisted of PBMCs. All receptors come from a woman aged 40 to 49 in good health. Some clones in this sample may be carry-over from other donors' samples.

The chain uses TRBV6-1 and TRBJ2-3; D is unresolved. This CDR3 contains 14 residues. Trimming took off 1 base at V and 4 bases at J, with 9 bases between the two ends. The V gene's germline CDR1 is MNHNS and CDR2 SASEGT. The CDR3 region is CASSEDPFADTQYF. In nucleotides, the CDR3 is TGTGCCAGCAGTGAAGACCCTTTTGCAGATACGCAGTATTTT.

J is TRBJ2-2 and V is TRBV11-3; 9 positions match TRBD1. V trimming: 5 bases; J trimming: 1 base; junction bases outside the gene matches: 5. Germline lookup yields CDR1 SGHNT and CDR2 YENEEA. The CDR3 is made up of 16 amino acids. CDR3 nucleotide sequence: TGTGCCAGCAGCCTGTACAGGGGGCGGAACACCGGGGAGCTGTTTTTT. Its translation is CASSLYRGRNTGELFF.

The chain links TRBV5-1 to TRBJ2-5, with D possibly TRBD1 on 6 matching bases. Trimming removed 0 bases from V and 2 bases from J, with 14 bases in between. The V gene's germline CDR1 is SGHRS and CDR2 YFSETQ. The CDR3 runs to 16 residues. As DNA, the CDR3 is TGCGCCAGCAGCTTGGGTCCCGGGACACCTCAAGAGACCCAGTACTTC. Its protein product is CASSLGPGTPQETQYF.

CDR3 sequence reads: CASSSLDAYGYTF. The CDR3 nucleotides read TGTGCCAGCAGTTCCCTTGACGCATATGGCTACACCTTC. The chain recombines TRBV7-3 with TRBJ1-2, with no clear D. The CDR3 spans 13 residues. V shed 6 bases and J shed 5 bases, with 13 bases lying between them. Per the germline V gene, CDR1 is SGHTA and CDR2 is FQGTGA.

A single count supports this clone. This chain uses TRBV6-1 with TRBJ2-2; no clear D gene. The CDR3 extends over 15 amino acids. The V and J ends lost 3 bases and 6 bases respectively, with 14 bases between them. Germline V lookup: CDR1 MNHNS, CDR2 SASEGT. CDR3 sequence: CASSEGPENSGELFF. As DNA, the CDR3 is TGTGCCAGCAGTGAGGGCCCCGAAAATTCCGGGGAGCTGTTTTTT.

V usage is TRBV9 and J usage is TRBJ2-1, with D possibly called TRBD1 or TRBD2 (5 bases each). Germline assignment: CDR1 SGDLS and CDR2 YYNGEE. V was clipped by 4 bases and J by 10 bases, with 15 bases between them. The CDR3 runs 13 residues. CDR3 coding DNA: TGTGCCAGCAGCCCCGACCGGGACGTGGAGCAGTTCTTC. Its protein is CASSPDRDVEQFF.

Here the CDR3 reads CASSDRGETYEQYF. The CDR3 DNA sequence: TGTGCCAGCAGTGACAGGGGCGAAACCTACGAGCAGTACTTC. The V and J genes are TRBV6-1 and TRBJ2-7, with D possibly matching TRBD1 (6 bases). The V end lost 3 bases, the J end lost 2 bases, and 11 bases lay between the germline ends. This CDR3 has 14 amino acids. Germline values: CDR1 MNHNS, CDR2 SASEGT.

V is TRBV5-1 and J is TRBJ2-2; tentatively, D is TRBD2 (6 bases). Trimming removed 4 bases from V and 6 bases from J, with 13 bases in between. Germline lookup yields CDR1 SGHRS and CDR2 YFSETQ. The CDR3 is 14 amino acids. The CDR3 DNA reads TGCGCCAGCAGCACGGGGGTAGCCGCCGGGGAGCTGTTTTTT. This encodes CASSTGVAAGELFF.

CDR3 nucleotides: TGCGCCAGCAGCCTGCGCCGTGACACAGATACGCAGTATTTT. Translation gives CASSLRRDTDTQYF. This chain uses TRBV5-1 with TRBJ2-3; D gene ambiguous. Germline V gives CDR1 SGHRS, CDR2 YFSETQ. The CDR3 covers 14 residues. V dropped 4 bases and J dropped 2 bases, with 11 bases sitting between them. The full variable domain, its missing parts supplied by reference TRBV5-1 and TRBJ2-3, is KAGVTQTPRYLIKTRGQQVTLSCSPISGHRSVSWYQQTPGQGLQFLFEYFSETQRNKGNFPGRFSGRQFSNSRSEMNVSTLELGDSALYLCASSLRRDTDTQYFGPGTRLTVL.

This clone was seen only a few times. The chain carries TRBV7-9 and TRBJ2-1; D may be TRBD2 (6 bases). The CDR3 sequence is 15 residues long. V gave up 6 bases and J gave up 0 bases, with 12 bases separating them. In germline, CDR1 is SEHNR, CDR2 FQNEAQ (reference sequence). This CDR3 reads CASSDFSGSYNEQFF. The CDR3, as DNA: TGTGCCAGCAGTGACTTTAGCGGCTCCTACAATGAGCAGTTCTTC.